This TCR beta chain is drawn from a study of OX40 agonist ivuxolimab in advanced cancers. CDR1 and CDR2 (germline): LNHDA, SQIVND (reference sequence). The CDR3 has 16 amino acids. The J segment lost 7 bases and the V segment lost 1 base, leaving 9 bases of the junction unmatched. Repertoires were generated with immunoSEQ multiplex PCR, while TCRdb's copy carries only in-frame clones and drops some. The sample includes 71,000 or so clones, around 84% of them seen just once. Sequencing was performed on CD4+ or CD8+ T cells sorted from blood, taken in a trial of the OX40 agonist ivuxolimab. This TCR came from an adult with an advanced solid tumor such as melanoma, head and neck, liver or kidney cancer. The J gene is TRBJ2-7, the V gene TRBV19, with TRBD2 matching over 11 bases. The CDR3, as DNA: TGTGCCAGTAGTATAGGAGGGGGACTAGCGGCCGAGGAGCAGTACTTC. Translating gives CASSIGGGLAAEEQYF.